This entry concerns a single T cell receptor (beta chain). Repertoires were generated with immunoSEQ multiplex PCR, while TCRdb's copy carries only in-frame clones and drops some. The sample holds about 73,000 clones, roughly 92% seen once. CDR1 is MDHEN and CDR2 is SYDVKM in the germline V gene. V shed 6 bases, J shed 5 bases, and the junction held 8 bases outside the gene matches. This CDR3 region has 14 residues. These data originate in a study of T cell changes during pregnancy in multiple sclerosis. This receptor was identified in a female donor in good health, enrolled as a control in a pregnancy study. Sequencing was performed on peripheral blood, taken in the third trimester of pregnancy. This chain uses TRBV28 with TRBJ2-5, with 8 bases aligning to TRBD1. Here the CDR3 DNA reads TGTGCCAGCAGCCTCGGACAGGGTATGGAGACCCAGTACTTC. It specifies CASSLGQGMETQYF. Full variable domain (outside the CDR3, taken from reference TRBV28 and TRBJ2-5): DVKVTQSSRYLVKRTGEKVFLECVQDMDHENMFWYRQDPGLGLRLIYFSYDVKMKEKGDIPEGYSVSREKKERFSLILESASTNQTSMYLCASSLGQGMETQYFGPGTRLLVL.